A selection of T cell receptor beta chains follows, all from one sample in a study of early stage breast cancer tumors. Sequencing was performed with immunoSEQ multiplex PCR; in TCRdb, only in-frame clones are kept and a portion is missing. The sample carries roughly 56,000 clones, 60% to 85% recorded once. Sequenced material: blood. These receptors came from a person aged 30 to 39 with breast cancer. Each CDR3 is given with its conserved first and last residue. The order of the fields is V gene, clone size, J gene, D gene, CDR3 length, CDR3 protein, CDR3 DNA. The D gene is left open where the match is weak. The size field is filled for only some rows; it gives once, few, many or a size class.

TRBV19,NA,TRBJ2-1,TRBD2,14,CASKRGGDYNEQFF,TGTGCCAGTAAGCGGGGGGGGGACTACAATGAGCAGTTCTTC
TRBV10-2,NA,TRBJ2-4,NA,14,CASKGQKGKNIQYF,TGCGCCAGCAAAGGACAGAAGGGGAAAAACATTCAGTACTTC
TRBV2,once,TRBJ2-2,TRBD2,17,CASMRLAGGPSTGELFF,TGTGCCAGCATGCGACTAGCGGGAGGGCCCTCCACCGGGGAGCTGTTTTTT
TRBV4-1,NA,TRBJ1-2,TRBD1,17,CASSQGGQGKAHYGYTF,TGCGCCAGCAGCCAAGGGGGACAGGGGAAAGCCCACTATGGCTACACCTTC
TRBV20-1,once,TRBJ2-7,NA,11,CSALAAYEQYF,TGCAGTGCCCTCGCTGCCTACGAGCAGTACTTC
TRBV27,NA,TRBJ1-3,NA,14,CASSLRGTGNTIYF,TGTGCCAGCAGTTTACGGGGAACGGGAAACACCATATATTTT
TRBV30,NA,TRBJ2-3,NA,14,CAWTNRLITDTQYF,TGTGCCTGGACTAACAGGCTAATCACAGATACGCAGTATTTT
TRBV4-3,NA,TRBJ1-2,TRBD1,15,CASSQGRTGGDGYTF,TGCGCCAGCAGCCAAGGGCGGACAGGGGGCGATGGCTACACCTTC
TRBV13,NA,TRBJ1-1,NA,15,CASSPFSEGNTEAFF,TGTGCCAGCAGCCCTTTTTCAGAGGGGAACACTGAAGCTTTCTTT
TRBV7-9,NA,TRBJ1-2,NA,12,CASSLEQYGYTF,TGTGCCAGCAGCTTAGAACAGTATGGCTACACCTTC
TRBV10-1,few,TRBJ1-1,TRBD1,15,CASSESTGANTEAFF,TGCGCCAGCAGTGAGTCGACAGGGGCTAACACTGAAGCTTTCTTT
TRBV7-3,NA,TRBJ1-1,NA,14,CASSQGIKGAEAFF,TGTGCCAGCAGCCAGGGAATTAAGGGCGCTGAAGCTTTCTTT
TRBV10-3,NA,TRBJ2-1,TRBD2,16,CAISESSGRTYNEQFF,TGTGCCATCAGTGAATCTAGCGGGAGGACCTACAATGAGCAGTTCTTC
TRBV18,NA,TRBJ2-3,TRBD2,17,CASSPRTSGGSTDTQYF,TGTGCCAGCTCACCACGTACTAGCGGGGGTAGCACAGATACGCAGTATTTT
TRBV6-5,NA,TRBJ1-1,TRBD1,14,CASSPTGDRTEAFF,TGTGCCAGCAGCCCCACAGGGGACAGGACTGAAGCTTTCTTT
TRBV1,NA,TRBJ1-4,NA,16,CTSSHGLNATNEKLFF,TGCACCAGCAGCCACGGCCTGAACGCAACTAATGAAAAACTGTTTTTT
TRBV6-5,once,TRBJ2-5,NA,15,CASSRQDLAWGTQYF,TGTGCCAGCAGTCGACAGGACCTAGCGTGGGGGACCCAGTACTTC
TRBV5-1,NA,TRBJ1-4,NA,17,CASSLNGDLFTGEKLFF,TGCGCCAGCAGCTTGAATGGCGACCTTTTCACGGGGGAAAAACTGTTTTTT
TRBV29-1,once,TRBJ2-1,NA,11,CSVAVYNEQFF,TGCAGCGTTGCGGTCTACAATGAGCAGTTCTTC
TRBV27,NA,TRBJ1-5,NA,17,CASSLSGGQYSNQPQHF,TGTGCCAGCAGTTTATCCGGTGGACAGTATAGCAATCAGCCCCAGCATTTT
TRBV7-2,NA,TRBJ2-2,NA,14,CASSFLPTAGELFF,TGTGCCAGCAGCTTCCTCCCTACGGCCGGGGAGCTGTTTTTT
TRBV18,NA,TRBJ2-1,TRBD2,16,CASSPGLAGVYNEQFF,TGTGCCAGCTCACCAGGACTAGCGGGAGTCTACAATGAGCAGTTCTTC
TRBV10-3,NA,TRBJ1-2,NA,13,CAIATAGPIGYTF,TGTGCCATCGCGACGGCAGGGCCTATCGGCTACACCTTC
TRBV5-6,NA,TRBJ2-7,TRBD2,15,CASSFGSGSGYEQYF,TGTGCCAGCAGCTTCGGTAGCGGGAGTGGTTACGAGCAGTACTTC
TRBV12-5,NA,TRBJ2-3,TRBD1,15,CASGPGTALPDTQYF,TGTGCTAGTGGTCCCGGGACAGCTCTCCCAGATACGCAGTATTTT
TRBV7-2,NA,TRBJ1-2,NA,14,CASSLVESDKRYTF,TGTGCCAGCAGCTTAGTTGAGAGTGACAAGAGGTACACCTTC
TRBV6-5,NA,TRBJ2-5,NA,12,CASSRRSETQYF,TGTGCCAGCAGCCGCCGTTCGGAGACCCAGTACTTC
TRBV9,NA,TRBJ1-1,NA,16,CASSVATGAVNTEAFF,TGTGCCAGCAGCGTAGCTACGGGGGCTGTGAACACTGAAGCTTTCTTT
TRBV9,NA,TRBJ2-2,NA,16,CASSVGSGANTGELFF,TGTGCCAGCAGCGTAGGTTCGGGAGCGAACACCGGGGAGCTGTTTTTT
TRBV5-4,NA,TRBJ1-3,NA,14,CASSLRLAPNSVYF,TGTGCCAGCAGCTTGCGACTAGCCCCCAACTCCGTATATTTT
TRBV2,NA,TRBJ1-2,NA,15,CASSEAREGSLGYTF,TGTGCCAGCAGTGAAGCTAGGGAGGGATCATTGGGCTACACCTTC
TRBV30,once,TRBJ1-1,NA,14,CAWSGGVIGTEAFF,TGTGCCTGGAGTGGGGGGGTCATTGGCACTGAAGCTTTCTTT
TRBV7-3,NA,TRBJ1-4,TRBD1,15,CASSPTGAPNEKLFF,TGTGCCAGCAGCCCGACAGGGGCACCGAATGAAAAACTGTTTTTT
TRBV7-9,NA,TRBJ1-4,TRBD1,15,CASSSPGQGYEKLFF,TGTGCCAGCAGCTCCCCGGGACAGGGCTATGAAAAACTGTTTTTT
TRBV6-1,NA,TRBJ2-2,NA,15,CASRKDPHDTGELFF,TGTGCCAGCAGAAAGGACCCCCACGACACCGGGGAGCTGTTTTTT
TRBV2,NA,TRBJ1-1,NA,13,CASSRNLNTEAFF,TGTGCCAGCAGCAGAAATTTGAACACTGAAGCTTTCTTT
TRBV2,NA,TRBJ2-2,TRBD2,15,CASSERGRGTGELFF,TGTGCCAGCAGTGAACGCGGGAGGGGTACCGGGGAGCTGTTTTTT
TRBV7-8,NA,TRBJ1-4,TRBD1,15,CASSLVAGGGEKLFF,TGTGCCAGCAGCTTAGTCGCAGGGGGTGGTGAAAAACTGTTTTTT